These 28 T cell receptor beta chains share one sample of origin, sequenced in a study of regulatory T cells in long-lasting Graves disease (dated by TCRdb to the early 2020s). Libraries were built with multiplex PCR. Sequenced using an Illumina HiSeq 4000. To build TCR beta libraries, CDR3 regions were amplified by Arm-PCR using iRepertoire HTBI primers. The raw public reads went through TCRdb reprocessing: fastp at Q25, MiXCR clone calling, in-frame beta chains kept. CDR3 protein duplicates are merged, each entry listing the most common genes and DNA. The sample data list 400,000 to 550,000 distinct CDR3 sequences, and about 17% of these were observed just once. About 25% of the sample is in the top ten clones. This specimen's time point label, interpreted: newly diagnosed GD, antithyroid drugs for less than 3 months. For both TCR sequencing and RNA sequencing, RNA was extracted from PBMCs in TRIzol.

These same records also appear under a second study, on T cells in Graves' hyperthyroidism and ophthalmopathy.

The source was peripheral blood mononuclear cells (PBMCs), collected at new diagnosis, from a patient treated with antithyroid drugs. These receptors all stem from a young woman with Graves disease. Donor details come from another sample of the same person, matched by shared clones.

This clonotype has more than one count but fewer than ten. V and J are TRBV20-1 and TRBJ2-7; perhaps D is TRBD1 or TRBD2 (6 bases each). This CDR3 contains 13 residues. Trimming took off 1 base at V and 4 bases at J, with 11 bases between the two ends. The V gene's germline CDR1 is DFQATT and CDR2 SNEGSKA (reference sequence). The CDR3 here is CSARGGTRYEQYF. Here the CDR3 DNA reads TGCAGTGCTAGAGGCGGGACACGGTACGAGCAGTACTTC.

The J gene is TRBJ2-1, the V gene TRBV18; the D is unclear. Trimming shortened V by 6 bases and J by 9 bases, and 18 bases separated the two germline ends. This CDR3 has 14 amino acids. The V gene's germline CDR1 is KGHSH and CDR2 LQKENI. Here the CDR3 reads CASSPMTIITEQFF. The CDR3, as DNA: TGTGCCAGCTCCCCGATGACGATAATTACTGAGCAGTTCTTC.

This clonotype was detected ten times or more. The V gene is TRBV28, the J gene TRBJ2-3; TRBD1 agrees at 7 bases. V was clipped by 2 bases and J by 3 bases; unmatched bases: 2. The V gene's germline CDR1 is MDHEN and CDR2 SYDVKM. The CDR3 sequence is 14 residues long. The CDR3 loop reads CASSLQGVTDTQYF. DNA of the CDR3: TGTGCCAGCAGTTTACAGGGGGTTACAGATACGCAGTATTTT.

This clonotype has a count of ten or more. This sequence joins TRBV5-1 and TRBJ2-7, with D tentatively TRBD2 (6 bases). The CDR3 sequence is 14 residues long. The ends were cut back, 2 bases at V and 5 bases at J, with 14 bases in the middle. In germline, CDR1 is SGHRS, CDR2 YFSETQ. DNA of the CDR3: TGCGCCAGCAGCTTCTTTAGCGGAAGAGACGAGCAGTACTTC. Its protein product is CASSFFSGRDEQYF.

The chain links TRBV20-1 to TRBJ2-4, with 7 bases identical to TRBD2. The CDR3 runs to 12 residues. Germline assignment: CDR1 DFQATT and CDR2 SNEGSKA (reference sequence). The junction had 3 bases not matched to a gene; V was cut back by 4 bases and J by 6 bases. CDR3 nucleotide sequence: TGCAGTGCTACTAGCGGAGGAAACATTCAGTACTTC. Its protein product is CSATSGGNIQYF.

The chain has TRBV15 and TRBJ2-3; 12 bases fit TRBD2. The CDR3 has 14 residues. V was clipped by 5 bases and J by 5 bases; unmatched bases: 2. Germline lookup yields CDR1 LNHNV and CDR2 YYDKDF (reference sequence). The CDR3 spells CATSAGLAGDTQYF. CDR3 in DNA: TGTGCCACCAGCGCGGGACTAGCGGGAGATACGCAGTATTTT.

This clonotype was seen ten or more times. The chain joins TRBV12-3 or TRBV12-4 to TRBJ2-1; D may be TRBD2 (5 bases). The V and J ends lost 10 bases and 0 bases respectively, with 10 bases between them. The CDR3 loop spans 13 amino acids. CDR3 amino acids: CANSGSSYNEQFF. In nucleotides, the CDR3 is TGTGCCAACAGCGGTAGCTCCTACAATGAGCAGTTCTTC.

Of note for this clonotype: Just one base apart from a much larger clone, this may be a read error. No conserved phenylalanine or tryptophan ends this CDR3, so it is likely a read error. The chain joins TRBV11-3 to TRBJ2-5; D is ambiguous. The J call may be wrong; the DNA end is better matched by TRBJ2-1. This CDR3 spans 13 amino acids. Germline-derived CDR1 and CDR2 are SGHNT and YENEEA. CDR3 bases: TGTGCCAGCAGCTTAAGCTCAACCAATGAGCAGTTCCTC. Residues: CASSLSSTNEQFL.

This clonotype has more than one count but fewer than ten. This rearrangement joins TRBV9 to TRBJ1-3, with D perhaps matching TRBD1 (5 bases). The germline V gene has CDR1 SGDLS and CDR2 YYNGEE. This CDR3 region has 17 residues. The V end lost 0 bases, the J end lost 0 bases, and 13 bases lay between the germline ends. Here the CDR3 reads CASSVGAGAVSGNTIYF. CDR3 nucleotides: TGTGCCAGCAGCGTAGGGGCTGGGGCGGTCTCTGGAAACACCATATATTTT.

The CDR3 protein is CASSQGQDYNEQFF. Written as DNA, the CDR3 is TGTGCCAGCAGCCAAGGACAGGATTACAATGAGCAGTTCTTC. V and J are TRBV27 and TRBJ2-1, with 7 bases lining up with TRBD1. V was pared by 6 bases and J by 4 bases, with 6 bases of the junction left unmatched. Germline CDR1 reads MNHEY; CDR2 reads SMNVEV (reference sequence). The CDR3 totals 14 residues.

This clonotype was seen many times. This chain joins TRBV20-1 and TRBJ1-1; D call uncertain. The CDR3 loop spans 14 amino acids. Looked up from germline, CDR1 is DFQATT and CDR2 is SNEGSKA (reference sequence). V lost 5 bases and J 1 base, leaving 14 bases between the germline ends. The CDR3, as DNA: TGCAGTGCTCCTAAGAGGACGGGGAACACTGAAGCTTTCTTT. Amino acids: CSAPKRTGNTEAFF.

This chain links TRBV25-1 with TRBJ2-5; no reliable D call. Trimming took 5 bases from V and 5 from J, leaving 12 bases between them. Germline CDR1 MGHDK, CDR2 SYGVNS. The CDR3 contains 13 residues. The CDR3 spells CASSRSGIETQYF. Here the CDR3 DNA reads TGTGCCAGCAGTCGATCAGGTATCGAGACCCAGTACTTC. Full variable domain (outside the CDR3, taken from reference TRBV25-1 and TRBJ2-5): EADIYQTPRYLVIGTGKKITLECSQTMGHDKMYWYQQDPGMELHLIHYSYGVNSTEKGDLSSESTVSRIRTEHFPLTLESARPSHTSQYLCASSRSGIETQYFGPGTRLLVL.

This clonotype came up many times. The chain is built from TRBV12-3 or TRBV12-4 and TRBJ2-5, with a weak D call TRBD1 (5 bases). V was shortened by 5 bases and J by 4 bases, with 20 bases between the two germline ends. The CDR3 runs 16 residues. DNA for the CDR3: TGTGCCAGCAGTCCCAATACTGGGGCCAGGTCAGAGACCCAGTACTTC. It encodes CASSPNTGARSETQYF.

This clonotype has ten or more counts. The chain recombines TRBV12-3 or TRBV12-4 with TRBJ2-7; D is possibly TRBD1 (6 bases). The CDR3 length is 14 residues. V gave up 5 bases and J gave up 2 bases, with 13 bases separating them. CDR3 nucleotide sequence: TGTGCCAGCAGTCCACAGGGAAGGACCTACGAGCAGTACTTC. It codes for CASSPQGRTYEQYF.

The chain recombines TRBV30 with TRBJ2-7; D gene uncertain. CDR3 size: 11 residues. The V gene lost 3 bases and the J gene lost 7 bases, with 10 bases spanning the gap. CDR1 and CDR2 (germline): GTSNPN, SVGIG (reference sequence). As DNA, the CDR3 is TGTGCCTGGAGCCGCGTCGTTGAGCAGTACTTC. Translated: CAWSRVVEQYF.

This clonotype has only a few counts. The genes are TRBV29-1 and TRBJ1-5; D is possibly TRBD1 (6 bases). Germline V gives CDR1 SQVTM, CDR2 ANQGSEA. The CDR3 covers 14 residues. Between the trimmed V and J ends, which lost 7 bases and 0 bases, there was a span of 13 bases. The CDR3 DNA is TGCAGCGCCTCTGGACAGAATAGCAATCAGCCCCAGCATTTT. Translating gives CSASGQNSNQPQHF.

This clonotype was counted at least ten times. V gene TRBV7-9 combines with J gene TRBJ2-1; D call uncertain. The germline CDR1 and CDR2 sequences are SEHNR and FQNEAQ (reference sequence). Deletions cut 1 base from V and 9 bases from J, with 13 bases between. CDR3 length: 14 amino acids. As DNA, the CDR3 is TGTGCCAGCAGCTTAGAGGCAAGGGTTGGTGAGCAGTTCTTC. It yields the protein CASSLEARVGEQFF.

This clonotype was seen at least ten times. For the CDR3, the DNA is TGTGCCAGCAGCTTAGGGTCGCGTCACACAGATACGCAGTATTTT. It specifies CASSLGSRHTDTQYF. The rearrangement uses TRBV7-2 and TRBJ2-3; no reliable D call. V was clipped by 1 base and J by 2 bases, with 10 bases between them. The CDR3 has 15 residues. Per the germline V gene, CDR1 is SGHTA and CDR2 is FQGNSA.

The sample holds a few counts of this clonotype. The rearrangement joins TRBV20-1 to TRBJ1-3; D is possibly TRBD1 (6 bases). V was pared by 3 bases and J by 8 bases, with 14 bases between. This CDR3 comprises 13 residues. Germline V lookup: CDR1 DFQATT, CDR2 SNEGSKA (reference sequence). CDR3 coding DNA: TGCAGTGCTAGCTGGGGGCGCGTGGACACCATATATTTT. Protein: CSASWGRVDTIYF.

This chain links TRBV12-3 or TRBV12-4 with TRBJ2-7, with 7 bases matching TRBD1. V was pared by 5 bases and J by 0 bases, with 7 bases of the junction left unmatched. The CDR3 covers 15 residues. The CDR3 DNA follows: TGTGCCAGCAGTCGGACCGGGACAGTCTCCTACGAGCAGTACTTC. Translation gives CASSRTGTVSYEQYF.

This clonotype occurred many times. The chain combines TRBV3-1 with TRBJ2-7; D is tentatively TRBD1 or TRBD2 (6 bases each). CDR1 and CDR2 (germline): LGHDT, YNNKEL (reference sequence). CDR3 length: 13 residues. V lost 4 bases and J 3 bases, leaving 10 bases between the germline ends. CDR3 DNA sequence: TGTGCCAGCAGCCCGAGGGGGGACTACGAGCAGTACTTC. Translating it yields CASSPRGDYEQYF.

This clonotype was detected a few times. This sequence joins TRBV5-1 and TRBJ2-7, with a tentative D call TRBD2 (5 bases). The V gene lost 4 bases and the J gene lost 5 bases, with 13 bases spanning the gap. Germline lookup yields CDR1 SGHRS and CDR2 YFSETQ. This CDR3 has 13 amino acids. CDR3 DNA sequence: TGCGCCAGCAGCCAAACTAGGGTCCACGAGCAGTACTTC. It specifies CASSQTRVHEQYF. The full variable domain, rest sourced from reference TRBV5-1 and TRBJ2-7, is KAGVTQTPRYLIKTRGQQVTLSCSPISGHRSVSWYQQTPGQGLQFLFEYFSETQRNKGNFPGRFSGRQFSNSRSEMNVSTLELGDSALYLCASSQTRVHEQYFGPGTRLTVT.

The sample holds many counts of this clonotype. The CDR3, as DNA: TGTGCCAGCAGCTTGGAGCAGTGGAGCGGCTACACCTTC. This gives the protein CASSLEQWSGYTF. This sequence joins TRBV5-6 and TRBJ1-2, with no clear D. In germline, CDR1 is SGHDT, CDR2 YYEEEE. The CDR3 covers 13 residues. Trimming took off 0 bases at V and 8 bases at J, with 11 bases between the two ends.

The CDR3 DNA follows: TGTGCCAGCAGCACTTCGGGGACTAGCGGTCCCAAAACCGAGTTCTTC. Amino acids: CASSTSGTSGPKTEFF. V and J are TRBV5-4 and TRBJ2-1; 11 positions agree with TRBD2. This CDR3 region has 16 residues. V trimming: 4 bases; J trimming: 14 bases; junction bases outside the gene matches: 17. Germline V gene sequence: CDR1 SGHNT, CDR2 YYREEE (reference sequence).

This clonotype was recorded once. The chain couples TRBV7-9 to TRBJ2-1; 14 nucleotides align to TRBD2. Looked up from germline, CDR1 is SEHNR and CDR2 is FQNEAQ (reference sequence). The CDR3 runs to 16 residues. V lost 5 bases to trimming and J lost 9 bases; unmatched junction nucleotides: 9. DNA for the CDR3: TGTGCCAGCAGCCAGGGACTAGCGGGAGAGAGTCGTGAGCAGTTCTTC. Translating gives CASSQGLAGESREQFF.

V usage is TRBV29-1 and J usage is TRBJ1-5; unclear D gene. This CDR3 is built from 13 residues. The germline V gene has CDR1 SQVTM and CDR2 ANQGSEA. The V end lost 3 bases, the J end lost 2 bases, and 8 bases lay between the germline ends. CDR3 coding DNA: TGCAGCGTTGACCCCGGGGGCAATCAGCCCCAGCATTTT. This translates into CSVDPGGNQPQHF.

CDR3 loop: CASSLSGRETYEQYF. The CDR3, as DNA: TGTGCCAGTAGTCTTAGCGGGAGGGAGACCTACGAGCAGTACTTC. The rearrangement uses TRBV19 and TRBJ2-7, with 11 nucleotides matching TRBD2. With V trimmed by 5 bases and J by 2 bases, 5 bases remained unmatched. CDR3 length: 15 amino acids. The V gene's germline CDR1 is LNHDA and CDR2 SQIVND (reference sequence).

The sample holds many counts of this clonotype. The V and J genes are TRBV27 and TRBJ2-2, with D unresolved. Deletions cut 4 bases from V and 4 bases from J, with 10 bases between. This CDR3 region has 14 residues. CDR1 is MNHEY, CDR2 SMNVEV, per germline (reference sequence). The CDR3 bases are TGTGCCAGCAGTTACCTAGTCGCCACCGGGGAGCTGTTTTTT. It specifies CASSYLVATGELFF.